Listed here are 30 T cell receptor beta chains from one sample, sequenced in a study of cytomegalovirus exposure and HLA in healthy donors. Amplification used 60 Vbeta primers and 13 Jbeta primers. Assay: immunoSEQ multiplex PCR; the TCRdb copy retains only in-frame clones and omits some. The sample has 150,000 or so clones; roughly four fifths are singletons. Material: PBMCs. These receptors were taken from a man aged 25-40 years in good health and CMV-seropositive.

The chain is built from TRBV7-9 and TRBJ2-5, with a weak D call TRBD1 (6 bases). Looked up from germline, CDR1 is SEHNR and CDR2 is FQNEAQ (reference sequence). This CDR3 contains 16 residues. V was shortened by 5 bases and J by 1 base, with 17 bases between the two germline ends. Here the CDR3 reads CASSLPPGQPQETQYF. CDR3 in DNA: TGTGCCAGCAGCCTACCTCCTGGACAGCCCCAAGAGACCCAGTACTTC.

The chain uses TRBV2 and TRBJ2-7, with TRBD2 matching 10 bases. This CDR3 has 14 residues. V lost 2 bases, J lost 3 bases, and 1 base stayed unmatched. The germline V gene has CDR1 SNHLY and CDR2 FYNNEI. The CDR3 DNA follows: TGTGCCAGCAGTGAAAAGCGGGAGGGCTACGAGCAGTACTTC. It translates to CASSEKREGYEQYF.

This clone has just a few counts. V usage is TRBV7-6 and J usage is TRBJ2-1; no firm D call. Germline CDR1 SGHVS, CDR2 FNYEAQ. Trimming removed 1 base from V and 4 bases from J, with 8 bases in between. This CDR3 has 14 amino acids. CDR3 protein: CASSLDYFYNEQFF. CDR3 bases: TGTGCCAGCAGCTTAGACTACTTTTACAATGAGCAGTTCTTC.

The chain has TRBV30 and TRBJ1-1; tentatively, D is TRBD1 (6 bases). This CDR3 has 13 residues. Between the trimmed V and J ends, which lost 4 bases and 6 bases, there was a span of 15 bases. Germline V CDR1 and CDR2: GTSNPN, SVGIG (reference sequence). The CDR3 here is CAWNKQGTSEAFF. The DNA of the CDR3 is TGTGCCTGGAATAAACAGGGAACCTCTGAAGCTTTCTTT.

The rearrangement uses TRBV7-2 and TRBJ2-7; tentative D call: TRBD2 (6 bases). V lost 0 bases and J lost 4, with 16 bases in between. The CDR3 spans 16 residues. Germline CDR1 reads SGHTA; CDR2 reads FQGNSA. The CDR3 sequence is CASSLAGGGKAYEQYF. The CDR3 DNA is TGTGCCAGCAGCTTAGCGGGCGGCGGGAAGGCTTACGAGCAGTACTTC.

The rearrangement links TRBV19 to TRBJ1-5; D might be TRBD1 (6 bases). Trimming took 5 bases from V and 7 from J, leaving 21 bases between them. The CDR3 consists of 16 residues. Germline CDR1 reads LNHDA; CDR2 reads SQIVND (reference sequence). The CDR3 sequence: CASSRGDRSLRQPQHF. CDR3 in DNA: TGTGCCAGTAGTCGCGGAGACAGGTCCCTTAGGCAGCCCCAGCATTTT. Together with reference TRBV19 and TRBJ1-5, the CDR3 gives the full variable domain: DGGITQSPKYLFRKEGQNVTLSCEQNLNHDAMYWYRQDPGQGLRLIYYSQIVNDFQKGDIAEGYSVSREKKESFPLTVTSAQKNPTAFYLCASSRGDRSLRQPQHFGDGTRLSIL.

The CDR3 sequence is CASSERQVFTGELFF. The DNA of the CDR3 is TGTGCCAGCAGTGAAAGGCAGGTGTTCACCGGGGAGCTGTTTTTT. The V gene is TRBV6-1, the J gene TRBJ2-2; D gene unclear. The CDR3 runs to 15 residues. V lost 2 bases and J lost 4, with 11 bases in between. Germline-derived CDR1 and CDR2 are MNHNS and SASEGT.

J is TRBJ1-6 and V is TRBV27, with TRBD1 matching 11 bases. The germline V gene has CDR1 MNHEY and CDR2 SMNVEV (reference sequence). The CDR3 consists of 15 residues. V was clipped by 9 bases and J by 10 bases; unmatched bases: 11. The CDR3 reads CASTQGQGEGSPLHF. DNA of the CDR3: TGTGCCAGTACCCAGGGACAGGGGGAGGGATCACCCCTCCACTTT.

This clone appeared a few times. The rearrangement links TRBV5-1 to TRBJ1-6; unclear D gene. V lost 0 bases and J 10 bases, leaving 8 bases between the germline ends. CDR1 and CDR2 (germline): SGHRS, YFSETQ. CDR3 length: 13 residues. The CDR3 region is CASSLAGDSPLHF. The CDR3 coding sequence is TGCGCCAGCAGCTTGGCGGGAGACTCACCCCTCCACTTT.

This clone was seen only once. This rearrangement joins TRBV11-3 to TRBJ2-1; D is unclear. This CDR3 spans 12 amino acids. CDR1 and CDR2 (germline): SGHNT, YENEEA. V lost 6 bases to trimming and J lost 9 bases, with 12 bases between them. The CDR3 protein is CASRSVPSEQFF. CDR3 DNA: TGTGCCAGCAGATCCGTCCCGAGTGAGCAGTTCTTC.

This chain joins TRBV19 and TRBJ1-6; D not certain. V was pared by 0 bases and J by 5 bases, with 8 bases between. The CDR3 extends over 15 amino acids. CDR1 and CDR2 (germline): LNHDA, SQIVND (reference sequence). The CDR3 DNA reads as TGTGCCAGTAGTATAGATCGACAAGATAATTCACCCCTCCACTTT. Encoded protein: CASSIDRQDNSPLHF.

This chain links TRBV11-2 with TRBJ2-7, with a possible D match to TRBD2 (6 bases). Germline values: CDR1 SGHAT, CDR2 FQNNGV. CDR3 length: 15 amino acids. Trimming removed 5 bases from V and 6 bases from J, with 20 bases in between. As DNA, the CDR3 is TGTGCCAGCAGCCCCCCGACTAGTCCCACGCTCGAGCAGTACTTC. It is translated as CASSPPTSPTLEQYF. The full variable domain, rest sourced from reference TRBV11-2 and TRBJ2-7, is EAGVAQSPRYKIIEKRQSVAFWCNPISGHATLYWYQQILGQGPKLLIQFQNNGVVDDSQLPKDRFSAERLKGVDSTLKIQPAKLEDSAVYLCASSPPTSPTLEQYFGPGTRLTVT.

The chain joins TRBV18 to TRBJ1-4; 8 bases are a match to TRBD1. The V segment lost 4 bases and the J segment 8 bases; nucleotides outside the gene matches: 12. CDR1 is KGHSH and CDR2 is LQKENI in the germline V gene. This CDR3 is 16 amino acids long. CDR3 in DNA: TGTGCCAGCTCACTATCGACAGGGGACTTTGGAGAAAAACTGTTTTTT. Its protein product is CASSLSTGDFGEKLFF.

The genes are TRBV27 and TRBJ1-3, with D perhaps matching TRBD1 (5 bases). This CDR3 comprises 14 residues. Trimming removed 10 bases at V and 0 bases at J, with 13 bases between. Germline V gene lookup returns CDR1 MNHEY and CDR2 SMNVEV (reference sequence). CDR3 loop: CATSMGPSGNTIYF. Here the CDR3 DNA reads TGTGCCACGTCCATGGGGCCCTCTGGAAACACCATATATTTT.

This clone was observed a handful of times. The rearrangement uses TRBV2 and TRBJ1-2; D unresolved. Germline CDR1 is SNHLY and CDR2 is FYNNEI. The CDR3 length is 13 residues. V dropped 3 bases and J dropped 7 bases, with 12 bases sitting between them. The CDR3 nucleotides read TGTGCCAGCAGTGAGAGGGAGGGAAGTGGCTACACCTTC. Its protein is CASSEREGSGYTF.

The chain carries TRBV18 and TRBJ2-2; TRBD2 aligns across 9 bases. The CDR3 runs to 18 residues. V was pared by 3 bases and J by 7 bases, with 15 bases of the junction left unmatched. Germline V CDR1 and CDR2: KGHSH, LQKENI. The CDR3 spells CASSPGWGSGSVRGELFF. In DNA form, the CDR3 reads TGTGCCAGCTCACCGGGGTGGGGTAGCGGGAGTGTGCGCGGGGAGCTGTTTTTT.

CDR3 nucleotides: TGTGCCAGCAGCTCCGCTGCGGGGGGCCACAATGAGCAGTTCTTC. It codes for CASSSAAGGHNEQFF. The chain has TRBV28 and TRBJ2-1; 8 bases match TRBD2. The CDR3 consists of 15 residues. Trimming cost V 6 bases and J 5 bases; bases outside gene matches: 9. The germline V gene encodes CDR1 MDHEN and CDR2 SYDVKM.

V and J are TRBV6-5 and TRBJ1-2; 7 nucleotides align to TRBD1. The V segment lost 6 bases and the J segment 4 bases; nucleotides outside the gene matches: 11. The CDR3 consists of 15 residues. Germline values: CDR1 MNHEY, CDR2 SVGAGI. The CDR3 region is CASSQQTGSSYGYTF. DNA of the CDR3: TGTGCCAGCAGCCAACAGACAGGGTCTAGCTATGGCTACACCTTC.

The gene calls are TRBV7-8 and TRBJ1-5; D unclear. With 0 bases removed from V and 2 bases from J, the gap between germline ends came to 8 bases. CDR3 length: 15 residues. CDR1 is SGHVS, CDR2 FQNEAQ, per germline. CDR3 coding DNA: TGTGCCAGCAGCTTAGCGCGGCGGGGCAATCAGCCCCAGCATTTT. Translating gives CASSLARRGNQPQHF.

In nucleotides, the CDR3 is TGTGCCACCGCGGTCGACACAGATACGCAGTATTTT. Residues: CATAVDTDTQYF. The rearrangement links TRBV6-5 to TRBJ2-3; D is undetermined. Germline V gene data show CDR1 as MNHEY and CDR2 as SVGAGI. The CDR3 sequence is 12 residues long. Between the trimmed V and J ends, which lost 10 bases and 2 bases, there was a span of 10 bases.

The rearrangement joins TRBV29-1 to TRBJ2-1, with TRBD2 identical over 10 bases. CDR1 SQVTM and CDR2 ANQGSEA come from the germline V gene. This CDR3 comprises 13 residues. V shed 4 bases and J 9 bases; nucleotides not matched to a gene: 6. DNA of the CDR3: TGCAGCGTTGGAGCGGGAGGGCCGGGTGAGCAGTTCTTC. Amino acids: CSVGAGGPGEQFF.

This clone has just a few counts. The chain couples TRBV6-5 to TRBJ2-7; TRBD1 agrees at 7 bases. The CDR3 spans 13 residues. V lost 8 bases and J lost 2; bases outside the gene matches: 6. Germline V gives CDR1 MNHEY, CDR2 SVGAGI. CDR3 in amino acids: CASVGQGAYEQYF. In nucleotides, the CDR3 is TGTGCCAGCGTAGGGCAGGGGGCCTACGAGCAGTACTTC.

This chain uses TRBV5-1 with TRBJ1-2; TRBD1 matches at 7 bases. The CDR3 totals 11 residues. CDR1 is SGHRS and CDR2 is YFSETQ in the germline V gene. With 3 bases clipped from V and 8 bases from J, the junction kept 1 base outside the gene matches. The CDR3 region is CASSSTGGYTF. The CDR3 DNA reads as TGCGCCAGCAGCTCGACAGGGGGCTACACCTTC. The full variable domain, completed using reference TRBV5-1 and TRBJ1-2, is KAGVTQTPRYLIKTRGQQVTLSCSPISGHRSVSWYQQTPGQGLQFLFEYFSETQRNKGNFPGRFSGRQFSNSRSEMNVSTLELGDSALYLCASSSTGGYTFGSGTRLTVV.

The genes are TRBV6-5 and TRBJ1-2; the D gene is possibly TRBD1 (5 bases). CDR3 length equals 13 residues. Germline lookup yields CDR1 MNHEY and CDR2 SVGAGI. V lost 5 bases and J lost 3, with 10 bases in between. CDR3 DNA sequence: TGTGCCAGCAGTGCCGGGACTTACTATGGCTACACCTTC. Protein: CASSAGTYYGYTF.

The genes are TRBV6-5 and TRBJ2-7, with 9 nucleotides matching TRBD1. Germline values: CDR1 MNHEY, CDR2 SVGAGI. V was pared by 5 bases and J by 3 bases, with 5 bases of the junction left unmatched. The CDR3 consists of 14 residues. The DNA of the CDR3 is TGTGCCAGCAGTGGACAGGGGCAGGACTACGAGCAGTACTTC. Residues: CASSGQGQDYEQYF.

The chain is built from TRBV6-1 and TRBJ1-5, with 9 bases lining up with TRBD1. The trim removed 8 bases at V and 2 bases at J, leaving 4 bases unmatched. The V gene's germline CDR1 is MNHNS and CDR2 SASEGT. This CDR3 spans 14 amino acids. This CDR3 is CASLGQGGNQPQHF. DNA of the CDR3: TGTGCCAGCTTGGGACAGGGTGGCAATCAGCCCCAGCATTTT.

The J gene is TRBJ2-5, the V gene TRBV7-3; TRBD2 aligns across 7 bases. The CDR3 extends over 15 amino acids. Germline trimming cut 0 bases from V and 3 bases from J; bases unmatched to any gene: 4. Per the germline V gene, CDR1 is SGHTA and CDR2 is FQGTGA. The CDR3 bases are TGTGCCAGCAGCTTAACCCCTAGCGGAAAAGAGACCCAGTACTTC. This codes for CASSLTPSGKETQYF.

This chain links TRBV19 with TRBJ1-4; D not resolved. The CDR3 totals 13 residues. Trimming cost V 5 bases and J 8 bases, with 12 bases left between them. Germline V gene data show CDR1 as LNHDA and CDR2 as SQIVND (reference sequence). Written as DNA, the CDR3 is TGTGCCAGTAGTTTGGAGGAGTGGGAAAAACTGTTTTTT. This encodes CASSLEEWEKLFF.

The V and J genes are TRBV15 and TRBJ2-5; D is uncertain. V lost 0 bases to trimming and J lost 4 bases, with 6 bases between them. Germline CDR1 reads LNHNV; CDR2 reads YYDKDF (reference sequence). The CDR3 extends over 13 amino acids. The CDR3 sequence: CATSRDVGETQYF. The CDR3 nucleotides are TGTGCCACCAGCAGAGACGTCGGAGAGACCCAGTACTTC.

V usage is TRBV11-3 and J usage is TRBJ2-5; 10 bases fit TRBD1. Trimming cost V 6 bases and J 6 bases; bases outside gene matches: 10. Germline loops: CDR1 SGHNT, CDR2 YENEEA. The CDR3 runs to 15 residues. The CDR3 spells CASRPTTGGAKTQYF. The DNA for the CDR3 is TGTGCCAGCAGACCTACGACAGGGGGCGCGAAGACCCAGTACTTC.